Following are 24 T cell receptor beta chains from one sample sequenced in a study of human T cells and chemical hapten exposure. TCRdb itself ran the RACE reads through MiXCR, one entry per CDR3 protein. The table shows 110,000 or so distinct CDR3 sequences, with 9% to 9.5% occurring only once. Described time point: patch test 2, 6 weeks after DPC sensitization. Treatment denoted: therapeutic diphenylcyclopropenone sensitization with weekly scalp DPC. Sequencing was performed on whole blood, taken in connection with sensitization to the hapten diphenylcyclopropenone (DPC). The source of these receptors is a woman aged 40 to 49 with alopecia areata. Some clones in this sample may be carry-over from other donors' samples.

This clonotype was recorded a few times. J is TRBJ1-2 and V is TRBV10-3; perhaps TRBD1 as D (5 bases). The germline V gene has CDR1 ENHRY and CDR2 SYGVKD. CDR3 length: 16 residues. V lost 8 bases and J lost 0, with 19 bases in between. This CDR3 is CAIGSVGQGSNYGYTF. The CDR3 DNA is TGTGCCATCGGATCGGTGGGGCAGGGATCTAACTATGGCTACACCTTC.

For the CDR3, the DNA is TGCAGTGCTAGATATCATGCGGGGATAACGGACTACGAGCAGTACTTC. Amino acids: CSARYHAGITDYEQYF. The chain links TRBV20-1 to TRBJ2-7; TRBD2 might be the D (6 bases). CDR1 and CDR2 from the germline V gene are DFQATT and SNEGSKA (reference sequence). The V end was cut by 2 bases, the J end by 3 bases, with 20 bases between. This CDR3 has 16 amino acids.

The sample holds many counts of this clonotype. This chain joins TRBV7-6 and TRBJ2-5, with 14 bases fitting TRBD2. Trimming removed 5 bases from V and 0 bases from J; junction bases left unmatched: 17. The germline V gene encodes CDR1 SGHVS and CDR2 FNYEAQ. This CDR3 spans 21 amino acids. The CDR3 DNA reads TGTGCCAGCAGCCTTCCCACTCCCGGACTAGCGGGGGGCCCCTACCAAGAGACCCAGTACTTC. Residues: CASSLPTPGLAGGPYQETQYF.

This clonotype was observed at least ten times. V and J are TRBV4-1 and TRBJ1-2; D unclear. CDR1 and CDR2 (germline): MGHRA, YSYEKL. V lost 0 bases, J lost 2 bases, and 7 bases lay in between. CDR3 length: 14 residues. CDR3 loop: CASSQDVGNYGYTF. The CDR3 DNA is TGCGCCAGCAGCCAAGATGTGGGGAACTATGGCTACACCTTC.

This clonotype was picked up many times. This rearrangement joins TRBV4-2 to TRBJ2-7; D gene ambiguous. The CDR3 runs to 13 residues. Trimming shortened V by 0 bases and J by 0 bases, and 3 bases separated the two germline ends. Germline V gene data show CDR1 as LGHNA and CDR2 as YNFKEQ. The CDR3 sequence: CASSQEYSYEQYF. CDR3 DNA sequence: TGTGCCAGCAGCCAAGAATACTCCTACGAGCAGTACTTC.

Ten or more counts support this clonotype. The CDR3 loop is CAITRSGTDTQYF. The CDR3 DNA sequence: TGTGCCATCACCCGCTCGGGCACAGATACGCAGTATTTT. This sequence joins TRBV10-3 and TRBJ2-3; no clear D. The germline V gene encodes CDR1 ENHRY and CDR2 SYGVKD. The CDR3 loop spans 13 amino acids. Trimming shortened V by 7 bases and J by 1 base, and 9 bases separated the two germline ends.

At least ten counts were recorded for this clonotype. The J gene is TRBJ2-2, the V gene TRBV9; the match to TRBD2 covers 8 bases. The junction had 9 bases not matched to a gene; V was cut back by 5 bases and J by 0 bases. Germline lookup yields CDR1 SGDLS and CDR2 YYNGEE. CDR3 length: 17 amino acids. In DNA, the CDR3 is TGTGCCAGCAGTGAGCGGGAGATCCCCGCGAACACCGGGGAGCTGTTTTTT. Translating it yields CASSEREIPANTGELFF. Combining the CDR3 with reference TRBV9 and TRBJ2-2 gives the whole variable domain DSGVTQTPKHLITATGQRVTLRCSPRSGDLSVYWYQQSLDQGLQFLIQYYNGEERAKGNILERFSAQQFPDLHSELNLSSLELGDSALYFCASSEREIPANTGELFFGEGSRLTVL.

The CDR3 coding sequence is TGTGCCAGCAGTTACCTTGGGCCTATCGGATCGGATACGCAGTATTTT. As protein: CASSYLGPIGSDTQYF. V gene TRBV6-2 or TRBV6-3 combines with J gene TRBJ2-3; D not certain. V lost 2 bases to trimming and J lost 6 bases, with 18 bases between them. Germline CDR1 reads MNHEY; CDR2 reads SVGEGT. The CDR3 has 16 residues.

This clonotype was detected many times. The rearrangement uses TRBV7-9 and TRBJ2-3; tentative D call: TRBD2 (6 bases). Trimming took off 1 base at V and 0 bases at J, with 11 bases between the two ends. The CDR3 extends over 16 amino acids. Germline values: CDR1 SEHNR, CDR2 FQNEAQ (reference sequence). The CDR3 sequence: CASSLVLATSTDTQYF. The CDR3 DNA reads as TGTGCCAGCAGCTTAGTCCTAGCGACAAGCACAGATACGCAGTATTTT.

V and J are TRBV5-1 and TRBJ2-3; no clear D. V lost 0 bases and J 2 bases, leaving 10 bases between the germline ends. The germline V gene has CDR1 SGHRS and CDR2 YFSETQ. This CDR3 has 15 amino acids. The DNA for the CDR3 is TGCGCCAGCAGCTTGGACGGGCCTACCACAGATACGCAGTATTTT. Translating gives CASSLDGPTTDTQYF. Variable domain in full (rest from reference TRBV5-1 and TRBJ2-3): KAGVTQTPRYLIKTRGQQVTLSCSPISGHRSVSWYQQTPGQGLQFLFEYFSETQRNKGNFPGRFSGRQFSNSRSEMNVSTLELGDSALYLCASSLDGPTTDTQYFGPGTRLTVL.

In its sample, this clonotype was seen a few times. The V gene is TRBV6-5, the J gene TRBJ2-7; 7 bases map to TRBD1. CDR3 size: 14 residues. The ends lost 10 bases at V and 0 bases at J; junction bases unmatched: 9. The germline V gene encodes CDR1 MNHEY and CDR2 SVGAGI. CDR3 residues: CATSGQASSYEQYF. CDR3 in DNA: TGTGCCACCTCAGGACAGGCGAGCTCCTACGAGCAGTACTTC.

This clonotype has a handful of counts. The rearrangement joins TRBV18 to TRBJ2-1; D is possibly TRBD2 (7 bases). From germline, CDR1 is KGHSH and CDR2 LQKENI. The CDR3 spans 15 residues. Trimming took 3 bases from V and 5 from J, leaving 14 bases between them. Written as DNA, the CDR3 is TGTGCCAGCTCACCTTGGGGGGGCAGCGACAATGAGCAGTTCTTC. Translation gives CASSPWGGSDNEQFF.

This clonotype turned up a few times. This chain uses TRBV28 with TRBJ2-5; the D gene is possibly TRBD1 (5 bases). Germline V gene lookup returns CDR1 MDHEN and CDR2 SYDVKM. This CDR3 is built from 13 residues. V was trimmed by 6 bases and J by 7 bases, leaving 15 bases between them. The CDR3 reads CASRVGAPGTQYF. The CDR3 nucleotides read TGTGCCAGCAGGGTAGGGGCTCCGGGGACCCAGTACTTC.

The V gene is TRBV29-1, the J gene TRBJ2-3; either TRBD1 or TRBD2 may fit D (6 bases each). The germline V and J ends were trimmed by 8 bases and 1 base, with 25 bases remaining between them. This CDR3 is built from 17 residues. Germline V gene data show CDR1 as SQVTM and CDR2 as ANQGSEA. The CDR3 sequence is CSIAPGGPAWGTDTQYF. CDR3 coding DNA: TGCAGCATTGCCCCCGGGGGCCCCGCGTGGGGCACAGATACGCAGTATTTT.

This clonotype was observed at least ten times. The chain links TRBV28 to TRBJ1-4; tentative D call: TRBD1 (5 bases). The CDR3 consists of 13 residues. Germline values: CDR1 MDHEN, CDR2 SYDVKM. The V gene lost 3 bases and the J gene lost 7 bases, with 9 bases spanning the gap. CDR3 protein: CASSFVQGEKLFF. The CDR3 DNA reads as TGTGCCAGCAGTTTCGTCCAGGGTGAAAAACTGTTTTTT. The full variable domain, completed using reference TRBV28 and TRBJ1-4, is DVKVTQSSRYLVKRTGEKVFLECVQDMDHENMFWYRQDPGLGLRLIYFSYDVKMKEKGDIPEGYSVSREKKERFSLILESASTNQTSMYLCASSFVQGEKLFFGSGTQLSVL.

In this sample, this clonotype turned up a few times. This chain uses TRBV6-2 or TRBV6-3 with TRBJ1-1, with TRBD1 as a possible D gene (5 bases). The length of the CDR3 is 11 residues. V was clipped by 4 bases and J by 10 bases, with 10 bases between them. Germline V gene data show CDR1 as MNHEY and CDR2 as SVGEGT. CDR3 bases: TGTGCCAGCAGTTCCGGGGGACTAGCTTTCTTT. It yields the protein CASSSGGLAFF.

This clonotype was observed many times. This sequence joins TRBV12-3 or TRBV12-4 and TRBJ1-3; no definite D call. V gave up 4 bases and J gave up 1 base, with 8 bases separating them. CDR3 size: 14 residues. CDR3 nucleotide sequence: TGTGCCAGCAGTTCTTCTGGTTCTGGAAACACCATATATTTT. Its translation: CASSSSGSGNTIYF.

This clonotype occurred a few times. The chain is built from TRBV5-1 and TRBJ2-2, with D perhaps TRBD1 or TRBD2 (5 bases each). The length of the CDR3 is 13 residues. V dropped 4 bases and J dropped 8 bases, with 12 bases sitting between them. CDR1 SGHRS and CDR2 YFSETQ come from the germline V gene. The CDR3 nucleotides read TGCGCCAGCAGCCGGGACCTCACAGGGGAGCTGTTTTTT. Amino acid sequence: CASSRDLTGELFF. The whole variable domain, filled in from reference TRBV5-1 and TRBJ2-2, reads KAGVTQTPRYLIKTRGQQVTLSCSPISGHRSVSWYQQTPGQGLQFLFEYFSETQRNKGNFPGRFSGRQFSNSRSEMNVSTLELGDSALYLCASSRDLTGELFFGEGSRLTVL.

This clonotype showed up just a few times. For the CDR3, the DNA is TGTGCCAGCAGCGTAGCCGGACAGCTCAAAAACATTCAGTACTTC. Protein: CASSVAGQLKNIQYF. The chain employs TRBV9 and TRBJ2-4, with D possibly matching TRBD1 (6 bases). The CDR3 extends over 15 amino acids. Trimming pared 0 bases from V and 3 bases from J, leaving 10 bases between. The germline V gene has CDR1 SGDLS and CDR2 YYNGEE.

The sample holds many counts of this clonotype. CDR3 DNA sequence: TGTGCCAGCAGCCCGGGACAGGGGGCAAGCTCCACTTATGGCTACACCTTC. Its protein product is CASSPGQGASSTYGYTF. V gene TRBV4-2 combines with J gene TRBJ1-2, with 12 bases matching TRBD1. J gave up 5 bases and V 4 bases, and 11 bases lay outside the gene matches. The length of the CDR3 is 17 residues. Germline CDR1 LGHNA, CDR2 YNFKEQ.

At least ten counts were recorded for this clonotype. The junction does not match germline at one end; this may be a read error. The chain joins TRBV27 to TRBJ1-6, with D maybe TRBD1 (5 bases). The CDR3 has 19 amino acids. The germline V gene encodes CDR1 MNHEY and CDR2 SMNVEV (reference sequence). Here the CDR3 reads CASSLSGTLPSSYNSPLHF. DNA of the CDR3: TGTGCCAGCAGTTTATCGGGGACTTTGCCTAGCTCCTATAATTCACCCCTCCATTTT.

The chain links TRBV2 to TRBJ2-3; 7 nucleotides align to TRBD2. This CDR3 has 14 amino acids. Germline trimming cut 5 bases from V and 5 bases from J; bases unmatched to any gene: 7. CDR1 and CDR2 (germline): SNHLY, FYNNEI. CDR3 coding DNA: TGTGCCAGCAGTACTCGCCCTAGCGGAGATACGCAGTATTTT. It translates to CASSTRPSGDTQYF.

The table lists this clonotype with many counts. The rearrangement joins TRBV7-2 to TRBJ2-1; no definite D call. V was trimmed by 7 bases and J by 7 bases, leaving 14 bases between them. The CDR3 loop spans 13 amino acids. Germline V gene lookup returns CDR1 SGHTA and CDR2 FQGNSA. The CDR3 nucleotides read TGTGCCAGCACCAGCCTCCCTCGGAATGAGCAGTTCTTC. Protein sequence: CASTSLPRNEQFF.

In its sample, this clonotype was seen a few times. The chain joins TRBV9 to TRBJ1-2; possibly TRBD1 for D (5 bases). V dropped 4 bases and J dropped 7 bases, with 17 bases sitting between them. The CDR3 spans 14 residues. Germline V gives CDR1 SGDLS, CDR2 YYNGEE. CDR3 nucleotide sequence: TGTGCCAGCAGCCCCGAGGGCGCTAGGGGTGGCTACACCTTC. This gives the protein CASSPEGARGGYTF.